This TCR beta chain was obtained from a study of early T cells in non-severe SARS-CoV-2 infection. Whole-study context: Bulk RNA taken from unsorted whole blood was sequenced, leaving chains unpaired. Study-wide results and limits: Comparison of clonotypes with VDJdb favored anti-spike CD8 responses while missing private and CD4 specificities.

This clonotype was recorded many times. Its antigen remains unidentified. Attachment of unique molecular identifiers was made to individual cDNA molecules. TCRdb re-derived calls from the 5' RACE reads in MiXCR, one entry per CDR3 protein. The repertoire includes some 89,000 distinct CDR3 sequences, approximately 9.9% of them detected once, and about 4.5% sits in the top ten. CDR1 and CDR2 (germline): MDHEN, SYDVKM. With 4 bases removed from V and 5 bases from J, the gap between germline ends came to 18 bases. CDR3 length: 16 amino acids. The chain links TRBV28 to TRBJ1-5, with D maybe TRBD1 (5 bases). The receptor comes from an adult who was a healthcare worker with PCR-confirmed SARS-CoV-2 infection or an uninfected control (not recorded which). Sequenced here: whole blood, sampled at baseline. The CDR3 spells CASSYPGPTSYQPQHF. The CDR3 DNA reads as TGTGCCAGCAGTTATCCAGGGCCAACCTCTTATCAGCCCCAGCATTTT.